These 27 T cell receptor beta chains originate from one sample sequenced in a study of Ad26.COV2.S vaccination and SARS-CoV-2 variants. Treatment noted: some 20 received Ad26.COV2.S at low or high dose, single or two shots; roughly 5 received placebo; per-sample allocation not given. On day 63 after the first injection, vaccine and placebo recipients gave samples. Using immunoSEQ multiplex PCR, the repertoire was profiled, and TCRdb retains in-frame clones only, with some absent. This table holds under 500,000 clones, around 93% found once. The sample consisted of peripheral blood, taken in a trial of Ad26.COV2.S vaccine versus placebo. The receptors stem from a person aged 18-65 years who received the Ad26.COV2.S COVID-19 vaccine or a placebo.

The chain combines TRBV4-1 with TRBJ1-4; D is ambiguous. Germline V lookup: CDR1 MGHRA, CDR2 YSYEKL. The CDR3 consists of 16 residues. V gave up 0 bases and J gave up 5 bases, with 13 bases separating them. The CDR3 reads CASSQELGRRNEKLFF. As DNA, the CDR3 is TGCGCCAGCAGCCAAGAATTGGGTCGACGGAATGAAAAACTGTTTTTT.

V usage is TRBV7-9 and J usage is TRBJ1-2; TRBD1 aligns across 7 bases. V lost 4 bases and J lost 2; bases outside the gene matches: 4. The CDR3 has 14 amino acids. Germline lookup yields CDR1 SEHNR and CDR2 FQNEAQ (reference sequence). The CDR3 sequence: CASSSGQANYGYTF. In DNA, the CDR3 is TGTGCCAGCAGCTCCGGACAGGCCAACTATGGCTACACCTTC. Looking up the rest from reference TRBV7-9 and TRBJ1-2 gives the full variable domain: DTGVSQNPRHKITKRGQNVTFRCDPISEHNRLYWYRQTLGQGPEFLTYFQNEAQLEKSRLLSDRFSAERPKGSFSTLEIQRTEQGDSAMYLCASSSGQANYGYTFGSGTRLTVV.

The chain uses TRBV18 and TRBJ1-6; D is unclear. Germline CDR1 KGHSH, CDR2 LQKENI. The V and J ends lost 3 bases and 7 bases respectively, with 13 bases between them. CDR3 size: 15 residues. The DNA of the CDR3 is TGTGCCAGCTCACCTACCCGGGAGATAAATTCACCCCTCCACTTT. Translating gives CASSPTREINSPLHF.

This sequence joins TRBV7-2 and TRBJ1-3, with 7 bases that match TRBD1. V shed 8 bases, J shed 7 bases, and the junction held 11 bases outside the gene matches. The CDR3 has 14 amino acids. Germline-derived CDR1 and CDR2 are SGHTA and FQGNSA. CDR3 in amino acids: CASQLWEQGNTIYF. The CDR3 DNA reads as TGTGCCAGCCAGCTTTGGGAACAGGGGAACACCATATATTTT.

The V call is TRBV19, the J call TRBJ2-6; D tentatively reads TRBD1 or TRBD2 (6 bases each). Germline V gene sequence: CDR1 LNHDA, CDR2 SQIVND (reference sequence). Trimming removed 4 bases at V and 4 bases at J, with 17 bases between. CDR3 length equals 17 residues. The CDR3 nucleotides read TGTGCCAGTAGTACCCGGGGGCGACGGTCAGGGGCCAACGTCCTGACTTTC. This gives the protein CASSTRGRRSGANVLTF.

Only a few counts were recorded for this clone. The chain carries TRBV3-1 (or the pseudogene TRBV3-2) and TRBJ2-7; TRBD1 agrees at 8 bases. The CDR3 totals 14 residues. Germline values: CDR1 LGHDT, CDR2 YNNKEL (reference sequence). With 6 bases clipped from V and 2 bases from J, the junction kept 6 bases outside the gene matches. DNA for the CDR3: TGTGCCAGCAGTTCAAGACAGGGGACCTACGAGCAGTACTTC. Its translation: CASSSRQGTYEQYF.

The chain joins TRBV2 to TRBJ2-3, with a possible D match to TRBD2 (5 bases). This CDR3 has 13 amino acids. V was shortened by 4 bases and J by 4 bases, with 9 bases between the two germline ends. Germline V lookup: CDR1 SNHLY, CDR2 FYNNEI. The CDR3 loop reads CASSAEVSDTQYF. The CDR3 DNA is TGTGCCAGCAGTGCGGAGGTCTCAGATACGCAGTATTTT.

The gene calls are TRBV19 and TRBJ2-7; D possibly corresponds to TRBD2 (5 bases). V dropped 4 bases and J dropped 3 bases, with 16 bases sitting between them. This CDR3 has 15 residues. CDR1 is LNHDA, CDR2 SQIVND, per germline (reference sequence). The CDR3, as DNA: TGTGCCAGTAGTAATCCGGGGTTCGCCCGCTACGAGCAGTACTTC. Its translation: CASSNPGFARYEQYF. The variable domain in full, completed from reference TRBV19 and TRBJ2-7, reads DGGITQSPKYLFRKEGQNVTLSCEQNLNHDAMYWYRQDPGQGLRLIYYSQIVNDFQKGDIAEGYSVSREKKESFPLTVTSAQKNPTAFYLCASSNPGFARYEQYFGPGTRLTVT.

The chain uses TRBV30 and TRBJ2-5; tentatively, D is TRBD2 (5 bases). CDR1 is GTSNPN and CDR2 is SVGIG in the germline V gene (reference sequence). Trimming stripped 3 bases from V and 4 bases from J, with 12 bases between. The CDR3 has 13 amino acids. In DNA form, the CDR3 reads TGTGCCTGGAGAACCGGAGGAAGAGAGACCCAGTACTTC. It specifies CAWRTGGRETQYF.

The J gene is TRBJ1-1, the V gene TRBV28; D perhaps matches TRBD1 (5 bases). Germline-derived CDR1 and CDR2 are MDHEN and SYDVKM. The CDR3 loop spans 15 amino acids. Deletions cut 5 bases from V and 1 base from J, with 14 bases between. The CDR3 protein is CASSGETAQNTEAFF. In nucleotides, the CDR3 is TGTGCCAGCAGTGGCGAGACAGCTCAGAACACTGAAGCTTTCTTT.

The V gene is TRBV4-3, the J gene TRBJ1-1, with a tentative D call TRBD1 (6 bases). The V gene lost 1 base and the J gene lost 8 bases, with 17 bases spanning the gap. Germline-derived CDR1 and CDR2 are LGHNA and YSLEER. The CDR3 spans 15 residues. The chain's CDR3 is CASSQVPGQQGEAFF. In nucleotides, the CDR3 is TGCGCCAGCAGCCAAGTCCCAGGACAGCAAGGAGAAGCTTTCTTT.

Only a few counts were recorded for this clone. Written as DNA, the CDR3 is TGCGCCAGCAGTGAGTCGAACAGGGAGCAGTACTTC. This codes for CASSESNREQYF. This sequence joins TRBV10-2 and TRBJ2-7; the D gene is possibly TRBD1 (5 bases). The germline V gene has CDR1 WSHSY and CDR2 SAAADI. The CDR3 sequence is 12 residues long. The V gene lost 0 bases and the J gene lost 7 bases, with 7 bases spanning the gap.

V is TRBV29-1 and J is TRBJ2-7; unclear D gene. Germline CDR1 is SQVTM and CDR2 is ANQGSEA. V lost 4 bases and J lost 4, with 14 bases in between. The CDR3 has 13 amino acids. DNA for the CDR3: TGCAGCGTTGTGTGGCAGGTCTCATACGAGCAGTACTTC. Protein product: CSVVWQVSYEQYF.

As for this clone: Other DNA sequences of this sample code for an identical CDR3. The CDR3 DNA follows: TGTGCCAGCAGTTTACAGGGAAGCAATCAGCCCCAGCATTTT. The encoded protein is CASSLQGSNQPQHF. The rearrangement uses TRBV27 and TRBJ1-5; TRBD1 is a possible D gene (5 bases). V lost 2 bases, J lost 1 base, and 6 bases lay in between. The CDR3 covers 14 residues. The germline CDR1 and CDR2 sequences are MNHEY and SMNVEV (reference sequence).

This rearrangement joins TRBV28 to TRBJ1-6; no clear D gene. Germline loops: CDR1 MDHEN, CDR2 SYDVKM. Trimming took 6 bases from V and 7 from J, leaving 25 bases between them. The length of the CDR3 is 18 residues. The CDR3 loop reads CASRSVTRKSLGNSPLHF. The CDR3 DNA sequence: TGTGCCAGCAGGTCAGTCACCAGGAAATCGCTAGGAAATTCACCCCTCCACTTT. The full variable domain, rest sourced from reference TRBV28 and TRBJ1-6, is DVKVTQSSRYLVKRTGEKVFLECVQDMDHENMFWYRQDPGLGLRLIYFSYDVKMKEKGDIPEGYSVSREKKERFSLILESASTNQTSMYLCASRSVTRKSLGNSPLHFGNGTRLTVT.

The chain employs TRBV5-1 and TRBJ2-7; 7 bases map to TRBD1. The CDR3 length is 14 residues. Germline V gene data show CDR1 as SGHRS and CDR2 as YFSETQ. V lost 3 bases and J lost 4; bases outside the gene matches: 7. As DNA, the CDR3 is TGCGCCAGCAGCTCTTCCGGGACAGCTTACGAGCAGTACTTC. Amino acid sequence: CASSSSGTAYEQYF. The variable domain in full, completed from reference TRBV5-1 and TRBJ2-7, reads KAGVTQTPRYLIKTRGQQVTLSCSPISGHRSVSWYQQTPGQGLQFLFEYFSETQRNKGNFPGRFSGRQFSNSRSEMNVSTLELGDSALYLCASSSSGTAYEQYFGPGTRLTVT.

The V call is TRBV29-1, the J call TRBJ2-2; 7 positions agree with TRBD1. Germline assignment: CDR1 SQVTM and CDR2 ANQGSEA. This CDR3 comprises 17 residues. Unmatched junction bases numbered 12, after V lost 4 bases and J lost 1 base. The DNA for the CDR3 is TGCAGCGTTGGCGGTTACAGGGGAAGAGGGAACACCGGGGAGCTGTTTTTT. Translating it yields CSVGGYRGRGNTGELFF.

Written as DNA, the CDR3 is TGTGCCAGCAGTTTCGCAGGGTACACTGAAGCTTTCTTT. Translation: CASSFAGYTEAFF. The V call is TRBV12-3 or TRBV12-4, the J call TRBJ1-1; the D gene is possibly TRBD1 (5 bases). The CDR3 is made up of 13 amino acids. V lost 3 bases to trimming and J lost 3 bases, with 8 bases between them.

The V and J genes are TRBV7-9 and TRBJ1-1; a possible D gene is TRBD1 (6 bases). Trimming stripped 5 bases from V and 6 bases from J, with 16 bases between. CDR3 length: 14 residues. The germline V gene has CDR1 SEHNR and CDR2 FQNEAQ (reference sequence). CDR3 bases: TGTGCCAGCAGCCCCGCCGCAGGGGTCGCTGAAGCTTTCTTT. Translation gives CASSPAAGVAEAFF.

This clone has just one count. This sequence joins TRBV4-1 and TRBJ1-6, with D tentatively TRBD1 (5 bases). CDR1 and CDR2 (germline): MGHRA, YSYEKL. Trimming shortened V by 8 bases and J by 2 bases, and 10 bases separated the two germline ends. This CDR3 is 14 amino acids long. DNA of the CDR3: TGCGCCAGCTCCAGGGTAACCTATAATTCACCCCTCCACTTT. Translation: CASSRVTYNSPLHF.

This clone is a singleton in its sample. This rearrangement joins TRBV6-2 or TRBV6-3 to TRBJ1-5; D remains ambiguous. CDR1 MNHEY and CDR2 SVGEGT come from the germline V gene. The CDR3 has 17 amino acids. V was trimmed by 2 bases and J by 0 bases, leaving 14 bases between them. CDR3 sequence reads: CASSYAKGPISNQPQHF. CDR3 sequence (DNA): TGTGCCAGCAGTTACGCCAAAGGGCCCATTAGCAATCAGCCCCAGCATTTT.

This clone showed up just once. The chain joins TRBV4-3 to TRBJ1-6; 7 bases match TRBD1. The CDR3 totals 20 residues. Germline CDR1 LGHNA, CDR2 YSLEER. V lost 2 bases and J lost 0; bases outside the gene matches: 13. The CDR3 is CASSQNRDSHISSYNSPLHF. In DNA, the CDR3 is TGCGCCAGCAGCCAAAACCGGGACAGCCATATCAGCTCCTATAATTCACCCCTCCACTTT.

This clone was counted a single time. This rearrangement joins TRBV11-2 to TRBJ1-5; D call uncertain. Germline CDR1 SGHAT, CDR2 FQNNGV. This CDR3 has 14 amino acids. Deletions cut 0 bases from V and 5 bases from J, with 8 bases between. The DNA for the CDR3 is TGTGCCAGCAGCTTAGACATATTTGATCAGCCCCAGCATTTT. Translating gives CASSLDIFDQPQHF.

This sequence joins TRBV3-1 (or the pseudogene TRBV3-2) and TRBJ1-2; D is possibly TRBD1 (6 bases). Trimming left V 2 bases short and J 8 bases short, with 15 bases between. CDR1 is LGHDT, CDR2 YNNKEL, per germline (reference sequence). The length of the CDR3 is 14 residues. The CDR3 spells CASSQQWGARGYTF. The CDR3 DNA reads TGTGCCAGCAGCCAACAGTGGGGGGCGAGGGGCTACACCTTC.

The chain couples TRBV2 to TRBJ1-4; TRBD1 matches at 7 bases. Germline lookup yields CDR1 SNHLY and CDR2 FYNNEI. The J segment lost 8 bases and the V segment lost 7 bases, leaving 13 bases of the junction unmatched. This CDR3 contains 15 residues. In nucleotides, the CDR3 is TGTGCCAGCAACTACCCCGGGACAGAGGAGGAAAAACTGTTTTTT. Protein product: CASNYPGTEEEKLFF.

This chain joins TRBV7-8 and TRBJ2-7; no reliable D call. Germline V gene data show CDR1 as SGHVS and CDR2 as FQNEAQ. Trimming left V 6 bases short and J 2 bases short, with 5 bases between. This CDR3 contains 11 residues. CDR3 nucleotide sequence: TGTGCCAGCAGATCCACCTACGAGCAGTACTTC. Its translation is CASRSTYEQYF. Filled out from reference TRBV7-8 and TRBJ2-7, the complete variable domain reads GAGVSQSPRYKVAKRGQDVALRCDPISGHVSLFWYQQALGQGPEFLTYFQNEAQLDKSGLPSDRFFAERPEGSVSTLKIQRTQQEDSAVYLCASRSTYEQYFGPGTRLTVT.

This clone came up once. The chain links TRBV19 to TRBJ1-2; 7 bases align to TRBD1. Germline V gives CDR1 LNHDA, CDR2 SQIVND (reference sequence). V shed 10 bases, J shed 2 bases, and the junction held 7 bases outside the gene matches. CDR3 size: 13 residues. The CDR3 here is CATWTGGNYGYTF. For the CDR3, the DNA is TGTGCCACGTGGACAGGAGGCAACTATGGCTACACCTTC.